This TCR beta chain was retrieved from a study of PD-1 blockade in classical Hodgkin lymphoma. The study, taken as a whole, reports: As was reported, newly diagnosed patients showed lower baseline TCR diversity than healthy donors did. Complete responders started with a diversity level that resembled newly diagnosed patients at baseline. By C4D1, CD4+ diversity increased significantly, especially in complete responders.

In regard to this clone: The antigen remains undetermined.

Each patient relapsed following autologous stem cell transplantation, and prior brentuximab vedotin exposure differed. V trimming: 0 bases; J trimming: 2 bases; junction bases outside the gene matches: 10. Germline values: CDR1 SGHRS, CDR2 YFSETQ. The CDR3 consists of 17 residues. Clones were read by immunoSEQ multiplex PCR, and TCRdb kept only the in-frame ones, dropping some. The table lists approximately 20,000 clones, around three quarters of them singletons. The sequence was obtained from a human donor with classical Hodgkin lymphoma. The chain joins TRBV5-1 to TRBJ2-7, with TRBD2 matching 8 bases. The sequencing here drew on peripheral blood mononuclear cells (PBMCs), taken before the second cycle of nivolumab. In DNA form, the CDR3 reads TGCGCCAGCAGCTTGGCCCCCACTAGCGGAGTCCCCTACGAGCAGTACTTC. Translating gives CASSLAPTSGVPYEQYF.